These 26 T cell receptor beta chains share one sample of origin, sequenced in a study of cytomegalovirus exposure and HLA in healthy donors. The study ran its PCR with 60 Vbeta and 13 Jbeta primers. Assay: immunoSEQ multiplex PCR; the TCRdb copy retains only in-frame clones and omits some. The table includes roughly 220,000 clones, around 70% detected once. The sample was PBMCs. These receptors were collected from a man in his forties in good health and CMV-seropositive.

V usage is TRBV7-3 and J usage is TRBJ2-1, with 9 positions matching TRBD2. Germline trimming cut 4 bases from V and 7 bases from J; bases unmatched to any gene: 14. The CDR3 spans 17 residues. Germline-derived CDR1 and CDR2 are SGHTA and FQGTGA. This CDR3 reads CASSSIGAGGSFNEQFF. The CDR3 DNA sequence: TGTGCCAGCAGCTCAATCGGGGCGGGAGGGTCTTTTAATGAGCAGTTCTTC.

The CDR3 reads CASTQGHPYEQYF. The DNA of the CDR3 is TGTGCCAGCACTCAGGGTCACCCCTACGAGCAGTACTTC. The genes are TRBV2 and TRBJ2-7, with D maybe TRBD1 (5 bases). The CDR3 length is 13 residues. Germline V gives CDR1 SNHLY, CDR2 FYNNEI. Trimming took 7 bases from V and 2 from J, leaving 12 bases between them.

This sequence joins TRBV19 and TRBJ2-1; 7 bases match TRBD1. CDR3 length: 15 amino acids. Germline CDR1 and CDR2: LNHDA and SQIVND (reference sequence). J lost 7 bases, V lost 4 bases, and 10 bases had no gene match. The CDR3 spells CASSSFRDSLNEQFF. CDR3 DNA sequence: TGTGCCAGTAGTAGCTTCCGGGACAGCCTGAATGAGCAGTTCTTC.

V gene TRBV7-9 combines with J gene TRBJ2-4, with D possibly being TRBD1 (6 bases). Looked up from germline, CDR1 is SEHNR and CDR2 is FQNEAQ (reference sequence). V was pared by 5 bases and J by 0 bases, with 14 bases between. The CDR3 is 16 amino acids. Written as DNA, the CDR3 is TGTGCCAGCAGCCCCCGACAGGCACTAGCCAAAAACATTCAGTACTTC. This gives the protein CASSPRQALAKNIQYF. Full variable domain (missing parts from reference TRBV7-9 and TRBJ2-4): DTGVSQNPRHKITKRGQNVTFRCDPISEHNRLYWYRQTLGQGPEFLTYFQNEAQLEKSRLLSDRFSAERPKGSFSTLEIQRTEQGDSAMYLCASSPRQALAKNIQYFGAGTRLSVL.

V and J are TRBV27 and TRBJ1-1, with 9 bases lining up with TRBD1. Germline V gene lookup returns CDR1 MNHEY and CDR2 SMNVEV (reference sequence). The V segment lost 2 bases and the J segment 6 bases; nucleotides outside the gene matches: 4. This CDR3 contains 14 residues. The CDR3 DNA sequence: TGTGCCAGCAGTTTAGGGGGACAGGGCTCTGAAGCTTTCTTT. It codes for CASSLGGQGSEAFF.

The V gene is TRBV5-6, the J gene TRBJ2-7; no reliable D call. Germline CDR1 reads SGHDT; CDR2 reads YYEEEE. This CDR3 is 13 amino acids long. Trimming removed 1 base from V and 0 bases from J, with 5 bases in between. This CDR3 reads CASSLHGSYEQYF. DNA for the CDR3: TGTGCCAGCAGCTTGCACGGCTCCTACGAGCAGTACTTC.

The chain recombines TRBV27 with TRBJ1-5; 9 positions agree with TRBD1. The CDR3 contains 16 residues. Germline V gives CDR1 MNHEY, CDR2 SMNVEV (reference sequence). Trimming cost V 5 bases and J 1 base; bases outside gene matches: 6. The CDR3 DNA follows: TGTGCCAGCAGTCCAACCACAGGGGGCAGCAATCAGCCCCAGCATTTT. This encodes CASSPTTGGSNQPQHF.

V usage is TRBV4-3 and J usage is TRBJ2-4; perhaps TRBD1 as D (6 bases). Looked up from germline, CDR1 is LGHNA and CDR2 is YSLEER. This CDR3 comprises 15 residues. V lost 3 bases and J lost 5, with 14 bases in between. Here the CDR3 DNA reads TGCGCCAGCAGCCACTTCGATAAGGGGGAAAACATTCAGTACTTC. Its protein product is CASSHFDKGENIQYF.

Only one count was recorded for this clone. In DNA form, the CDR3 reads TGTGCCATCAGTGAGGCCGGGGGTTACAGCAATCAGCCCCAGCATTTT. Amino acids: CAISEAGGYSNQPQHF. The chain carries TRBV10-3 and TRBJ1-5, with D perhaps TRBD1 (5 bases). The CDR3 has 16 residues. V was cut by 2 bases and J by 1 base, with 12 bases left in between. Germline assignment: CDR1 ENHRY and CDR2 SYGVKD.

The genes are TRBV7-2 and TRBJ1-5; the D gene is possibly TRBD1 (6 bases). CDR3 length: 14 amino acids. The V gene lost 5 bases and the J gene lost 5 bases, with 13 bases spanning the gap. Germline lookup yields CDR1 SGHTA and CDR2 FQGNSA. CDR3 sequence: CASSPQGSDQPQHF. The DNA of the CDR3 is TGTGCCAGCAGCCCACAGGGTTCTGATCAGCCCCAGCATTTT.

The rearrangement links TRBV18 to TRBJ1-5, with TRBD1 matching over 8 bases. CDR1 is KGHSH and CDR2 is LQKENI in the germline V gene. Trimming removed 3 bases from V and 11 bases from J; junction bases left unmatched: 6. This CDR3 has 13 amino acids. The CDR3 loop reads CASSPTGDGTQHF. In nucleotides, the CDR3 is TGTGCCAGCTCACCGACAGGGGATGGGACCCAGCATTTT.

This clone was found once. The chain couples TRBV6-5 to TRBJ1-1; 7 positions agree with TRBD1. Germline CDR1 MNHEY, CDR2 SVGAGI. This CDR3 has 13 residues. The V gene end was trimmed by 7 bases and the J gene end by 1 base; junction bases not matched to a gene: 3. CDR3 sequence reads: CASTQGGNTEAFF. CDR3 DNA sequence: TGTGCCAGCACTCAGGGGGGGAACACTGAAGCTTTCTTT.

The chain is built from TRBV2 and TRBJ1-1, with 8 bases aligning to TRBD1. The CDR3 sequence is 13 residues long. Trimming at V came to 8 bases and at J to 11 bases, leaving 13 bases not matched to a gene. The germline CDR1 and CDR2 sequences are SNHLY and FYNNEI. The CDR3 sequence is CASVQGAPWMAFF. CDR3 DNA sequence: TGTGCCAGCGTTCAGGGGGCGCCTTGGATGGCTTTCTTT.

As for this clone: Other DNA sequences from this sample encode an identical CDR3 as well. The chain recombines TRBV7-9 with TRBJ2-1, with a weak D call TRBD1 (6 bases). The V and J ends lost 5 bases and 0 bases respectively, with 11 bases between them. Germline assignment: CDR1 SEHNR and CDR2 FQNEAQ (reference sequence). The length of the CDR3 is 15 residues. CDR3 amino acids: CASSTGQSSYNEQFF. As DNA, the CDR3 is TGTGCCAGCAGCACTGGACAGAGCTCCTACAATGAGCAGTTCTTC.

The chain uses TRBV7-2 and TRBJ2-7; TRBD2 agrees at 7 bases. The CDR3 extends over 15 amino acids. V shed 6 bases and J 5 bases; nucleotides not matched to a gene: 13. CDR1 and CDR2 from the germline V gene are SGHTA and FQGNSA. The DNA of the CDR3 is TGTGCCAGCAGTTCTTGGTCTAGCGGCGGGGACGAGCAGTACTTC. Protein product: CASSSWSSGGDEQYF.

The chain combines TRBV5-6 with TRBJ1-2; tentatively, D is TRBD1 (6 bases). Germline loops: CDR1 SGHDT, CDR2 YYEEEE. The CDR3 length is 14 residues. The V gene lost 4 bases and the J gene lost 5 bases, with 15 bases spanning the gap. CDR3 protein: CASSPQGGHYGYTF. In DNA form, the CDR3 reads TGTGCCAGCAGCCCCCAAGGGGGACATTATGGCTACACCTTC.

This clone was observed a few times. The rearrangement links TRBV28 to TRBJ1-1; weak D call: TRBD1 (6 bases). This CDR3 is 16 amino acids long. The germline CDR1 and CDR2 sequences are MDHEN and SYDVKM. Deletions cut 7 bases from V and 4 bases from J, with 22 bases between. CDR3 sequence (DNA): TGTGCCAGCACCCCTCCCCCGGGGGGCAAAATCACTGAAGCTTTCTTT. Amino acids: CASTPPPGGKITEAFF.

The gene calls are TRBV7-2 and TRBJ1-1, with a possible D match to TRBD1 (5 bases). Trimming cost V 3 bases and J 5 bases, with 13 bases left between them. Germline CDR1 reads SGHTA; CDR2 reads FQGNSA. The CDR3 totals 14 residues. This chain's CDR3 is CASSLGGIATEAFF. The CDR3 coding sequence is TGTGCCAGCAGCTTGGGGGGTATCGCGACTGAAGCTTTCTTT.

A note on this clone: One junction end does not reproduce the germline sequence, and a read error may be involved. The CDR3 DNA is TGTGCCTGCCGGCCGGGACAGGGTCCCCCCAACTATGGCCACACCTTC. As protein: CACRPGQGPPNYGHTF. This sequence joins TRBV19 and TRBJ1-2, with 9 bases identical to TRBD1. CDR1 and CDR2 from the germline V gene are LNHDA and SQIVND (reference sequence). The CDR3 totals 16 residues. The full variable domain, rest sourced from reference TRBV19 and TRBJ1-2, is DGGITQSPKYLFRKEGQNVTLSCEQNLNHDAMYWYRQDPGQGLRLIYYSQIVNDFQKGDIAEGYSVSREKKESFPLTVTSAQKNPTAFYLCACRPGQGPPNYGHTFGSGTRLTVV.

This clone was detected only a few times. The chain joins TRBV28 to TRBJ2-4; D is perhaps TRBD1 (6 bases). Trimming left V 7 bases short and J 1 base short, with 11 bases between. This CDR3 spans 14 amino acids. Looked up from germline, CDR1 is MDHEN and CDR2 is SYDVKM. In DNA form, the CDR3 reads TGTGCCAGCACGTTGCAGGGGGCCAAAAACATTCAGTACTTC. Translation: CASTLQGAKNIQYF.

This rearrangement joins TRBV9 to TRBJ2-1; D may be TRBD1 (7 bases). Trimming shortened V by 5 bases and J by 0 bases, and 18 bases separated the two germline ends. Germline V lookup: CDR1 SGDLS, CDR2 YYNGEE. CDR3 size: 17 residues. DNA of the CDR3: TGTGCCAGCAGTGTGGAGGGGGCAACCACCTCCTACAATGAGCAGTTCTTC. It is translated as CASSVEGATTSYNEQFF.

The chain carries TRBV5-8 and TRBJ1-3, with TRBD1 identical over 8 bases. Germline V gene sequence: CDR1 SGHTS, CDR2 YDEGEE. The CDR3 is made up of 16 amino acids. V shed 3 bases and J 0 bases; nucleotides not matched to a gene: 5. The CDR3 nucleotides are TGTGCCAGCAGCTGGGGACAGGCCTACTCTGGAAACACCATATATTTT. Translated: CASSWGQAYSGNTIYF.

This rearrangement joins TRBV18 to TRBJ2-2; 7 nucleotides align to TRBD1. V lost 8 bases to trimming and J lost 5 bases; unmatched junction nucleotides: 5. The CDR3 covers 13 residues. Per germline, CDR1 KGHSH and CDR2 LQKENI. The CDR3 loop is CASPDRETGELFF. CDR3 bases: TGTGCCAGCCCCGACAGGGAGACCGGGGAGCTGTTTTTT.

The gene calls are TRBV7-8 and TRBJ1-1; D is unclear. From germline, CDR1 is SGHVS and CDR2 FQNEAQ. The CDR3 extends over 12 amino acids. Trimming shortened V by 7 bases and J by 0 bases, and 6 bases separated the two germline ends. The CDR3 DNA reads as TGTGCCAGCAAAAACATGAACACTGAAGCTTTCTTT. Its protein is CASKNMNTEAFF.

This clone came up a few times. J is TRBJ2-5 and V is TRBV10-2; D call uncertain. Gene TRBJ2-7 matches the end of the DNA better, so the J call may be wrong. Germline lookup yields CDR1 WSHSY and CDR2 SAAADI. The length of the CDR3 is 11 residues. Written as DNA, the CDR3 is TGCGCCAGCAGTTCAGGATACGAGCAGTACTTC. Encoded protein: CASSSGYEQYF.

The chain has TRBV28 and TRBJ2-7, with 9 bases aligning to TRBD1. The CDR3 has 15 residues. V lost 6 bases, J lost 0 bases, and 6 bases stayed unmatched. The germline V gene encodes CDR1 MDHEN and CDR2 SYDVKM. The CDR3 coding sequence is TGTGCCAGCAGCCGACAGGGGGTCACCTCCTACGAGCAGTACTTC. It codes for CASSRQGVTSYEQYF.